The following is a T cell receptor beta chain sequence with its context. Authors' analysis steps: Researchers report that nucleated cell counts were estimated from reference gene primer amplification. Repertoires were generated with immunoSEQ multiplex PCR, while TCRdb's copy carries only in-frame clones and drops some. The DNA was the basis for D and trimming; V, J and clone size are from that table. The sample carries about 130,000 clones, roughly 88% recorded once. The record originates from a study of blood T cell repertoires in COVID-19. Study information: The United States, Italy and Spain supplied acute and convalescent COVID-19 samples. PBMCs, B-cell-depleted T cells, or T cells were the source of the cDNA or gDNA that made up the material.

Germline V gene lookup returns CDR1 SGHRS and CDR2 YFSETQ. The CDR3 consists of 14 residues. V was trimmed by 0 bases and J by 3 bases, leaving 10 bases between them. The V call is TRBV5-1, the J call TRBJ2-7; D unresolved. The TCR originated in a man in his 70s with active COVID-19. The sample comprised peripheral blood. The CDR3 reads CASSLGQANYEQYF. CDR3 nucleotides: TGCGCCAGCAGCTTGGGGCAGGCCAACTACGAGCAGTACTTC. The variable domain in full, with the rest retrieved from reference TRBV5-1 and TRBJ2-7, is KAGVTQTPRYLIKTRGQQVTLSCSPISGHRSVSWYQQTPGQGLQFLFEYFSETQRNKGNFPGRFSGRQFSNSRSEMNVSTLELGDSALYLCASSLGQANYEQYFGPGTRLTVT.